Following are 13 T cell receptor beta chains from one sample sequenced in a study of shared clonotypes between healthy human individuals. Produced via immunoSEQ multiplex PCR; TCRdb's table is partial and in-frame only. Here the sample spans just over 2,000,000 clones, roughly 94% being singletons. CD45RO-negative, CCR7-positively selected cells formed the naive CD8 fraction, excluding terminally differentiated effector memory CD45RA+ cells. The sample was naive CD8+ T cells sorted from blood. These receptors were collected from a man aged 18 to 30 in good health.

A single count supports this clone. The chain combines TRBV27 with TRBJ1-1; 7 bases map to TRBD1. The germline CDR1 and CDR2 sequences are MNHEY and SMNVEV (reference sequence). CDR3 size: 14 residues. V shed 5 bases, J shed 5 bases, and the junction held 8 bases outside the gene matches. In DNA, the CDR3 is TGTGCCAGCAGTCAAGGGGGCATAAGGACTGAAGCTTTCTTT. This translates into CASSQGGIRTEAFF.

The J gene is TRBJ2-5, the V gene TRBV30; weak D call: TRBD2 (6 bases). V was cut by 0 bases and J by 11 bases, with 19 bases left in between. The CDR3 has 14 amino acids. Germline loops: CDR1 GTSNPN, CDR2 SVGIG (reference sequence). CDR3 loop: CAWSVGGPVEEQYF. CDR3 nucleotides: TGTGCCTGGAGTGTAGGAGGGCCCGTGGAGGAGCAGTACTTC.

This clone was seen a single time. Different DNA sequences within this sample yield the same CDR3. The chain links TRBV4-1 to TRBJ1-5; TRBD1 is a possible D gene (5 bases). Germline V gives CDR1 MGHRA, CDR2 YSYEKL. This CDR3 region has 15 residues. V dropped 1 base and J dropped 2 bases, with 9 bases sitting between them. DNA for the CDR3: TGCGCCAGCAGCCAAGTGGGGGGTGGCAATCAGCCCCAGCATTTT. Translated, it gives CASSQVGGGNQPQHF.

The J gene is TRBJ2-5, the V gene TRBV6-5, with D tentatively TRBD2 (6 bases). The CDR3 covers 14 residues. CDR1 and CDR2 (germline): MNHEY, SVGAGI. V lost 6 bases and J 3 bases, leaving 14 bases between the germline ends. The chain's CDR3 is CASSDGTPKETQYF. CDR3 DNA: TGTGCCAGCAGCGACGGGACTCCCAAAGAGACCCAGTACTTC.

This chain links TRBV7-9 with TRBJ2-1, with D perhaps being TRBD1 or TRBD2 (5 bases each). Germline values: CDR1 SEHNR, CDR2 FQNEAQ (reference sequence). This CDR3 region has 14 residues. V was shortened by 1 base and J by 13 bases, with 17 bases between the two germline ends. CDR3 residues: CASSLDGVGTEQFF. Written as DNA, the CDR3 is TGTGCCAGCAGCTTAGACGGTGTAGGGACGGAACAGTTCTTC.

The V and J genes are TRBV28 and TRBJ1-2; TRBD1 might be the D (5 bases). CDR3 length: 12 residues. Germline loops: CDR1 MDHEN, CDR2 SYDVKM. V lost 6 bases and J lost 8, with 13 bases in between. The CDR3 region has the DNA TGTGCCAGCAGCCCAGGAGAGGGGGGCTACACCTTC. Its protein is CASSPGEGGYTF.

The V gene is TRBV27, the J gene TRBJ2-3; D may correspond to TRBD1 or TRBD2 (5 bases each). V was pared by 5 bases and J by 0 bases, with 15 bases between. CDR3 length: 16 amino acids. Germline CDR1 is MNHEY and CDR2 is SMNVEV (reference sequence). The DNA for the CDR3 is TGTGCCAGCAGTCCCCTCGGGGACGCTAGCACAGATACGCAGTATTTT. Translation: CASSPLGDASTDTQYF.

The chain carries TRBV7-9 and TRBJ1-2, with D possibly matching TRBD1 (6 bases). CDR3 length equals 14 residues. Germline-derived CDR1 and CDR2 are SEHNR and FQNEAQ (reference sequence). The germline V and J ends were trimmed by 5 bases and 2 bases, with 12 bases remaining between them. CDR3 loop: CASSPTGINYGYTF. The CDR3 bases are TGTGCCAGCAGCCCGACAGGAATCAACTATGGCTACACCTTC.

The gene calls are TRBV9 and TRBJ2-1; the D gene could be TRBD1 or TRBD2 (5 bases each). With 3 bases removed from V and 0 bases from J, the gap between germline ends came to 25 bases. This CDR3 has 20 residues. CDR1 is SGDLS and CDR2 is YYNGEE in the germline V gene. The CDR3 protein is CASSGQGPGPVKDSYNEQFF. The CDR3 DNA sequence: TGTGCCAGCAGCGGGCAGGGACCGGGCCCCGTTAAAGACTCCTACAATGAGCAGTTCTTC.

A few counts support this clone. The chain carries TRBV27 and TRBJ1-2; 7 nucleotides align to TRBD1. Germline V gene data show CDR1 as MNHEY and CDR2 as SMNVEV (reference sequence). The CDR3 runs 13 residues. V dropped 4 bases and J dropped 6; count of bases not matched to a gene: 5. In nucleotides, the CDR3 is TGTGCCAGCAGTTGGGACAGTCGGAATGGCTACACCTTC. This codes for CASSWDSRNGYTF.

This clone was counted ten times or more. The chain couples TRBV4-1 to TRBJ2-3, with TRBD1 matching over 10 bases. The CDR3 covers 16 residues. Germline values: CDR1 MGHRA, CDR2 YSYEKL. V shed 4 bases and J 2 bases; nucleotides not matched to a gene: 6. CDR3 loop: CASSLSDRGLTDTQYF. DNA of the CDR3: TGCGCCAGCAGCCTTTCCGACAGGGGGCTCACAGATACGCAGTATTTT.

The genes are TRBV7-6 and TRBJ2-1, with D uncertain. The CDR3 runs 13 residues. Germline CDR1 and CDR2: SGHVS and FNYEAQ. V shed 7 bases and J shed 9 bases, with 16 bases lying between them. The CDR3 here is CASTPGGWGEQFF. The CDR3 DNA reads as TGTGCCAGCACCCCGGGTGGGTGGGGTGAGCAGTTCTTC.

The gene calls are TRBV6-1 and TRBJ2-1, with D possibly matching TRBD1 (5 bases). Trimming pared 3 bases from V and 3 bases from J, leaving 9 bases between. Germline-derived CDR1 and CDR2 are MNHNS and SASEGT. The CDR3 covers 14 residues. The CDR3 loop is CASSDLGLYNEQFF. CDR3 nucleotide sequence: TGTGCCAGCAGTGATTTGGGGCTCTACAATGAGCAGTTCTTC.